The 27 T cell receptor beta chains presented below share a single source sample, sequenced in a study of vaccination and CD4 T cells after COVID-19. Cultured CD4+ T cell DNA was sequenced using the Oncomine TCR Beta short-read assay. Each CDR3 protein gets one entry after TCRdb re-called the PCR reads with MiXCR. The profile shows around 13,000 distinct CDR3 sequences, around 60% of them singletons. These receptors have no known antigen. Described treatment: approximately 9-day PBMC culture with coronavirus spike peptide pools or control peptides (ViraFEST assay). The sample was CD4+ T cells from blood, cultured in vitro. The source of these receptors is a human donor who had recovered from COVID-19.

This sequence joins TRBV2 and TRBJ1-5; TRBD1 matches at 7 bases. The CDR3 is made up of 15 amino acids. Losses at the gene ends were 7 bases for V and 6 bases for J; bases not matched to a gene: 12. CDR1 and CDR2 (germline): SNHLY, FYNNEI. The CDR3 is CASNRQGGVGQPQHF. In DNA form, the CDR3 reads TGTGCCAGCAATAGACAGGGAGGCGTGGGTCAGCCCCAGCATTTT.

The chain is built from TRBV20-1 and TRBJ1-1, with a possible D match to TRBD1 (5 bases). Germline values: CDR1 DFQATT, CDR2 SNEGSKA (reference sequence). There are 14 residues in the CDR3. Trimming shortened V by 6 bases and J by 5 bases, and 19 bases separated the two germline ends. CDR3 DNA: TGCAGTGCCACCAAAACAGGCGGCAGGACTGAAGCTTTCTTT. This translates into CSATKTGGRTEAFF.

This chain joins TRBV30 and TRBJ1-5; 8 bases fit TRBD1. The CDR3 extends over 13 amino acids. CDR1 and CDR2 from the germline V gene are GTSNPN and SVGIG (reference sequence). V was pared by 6 bases and J by 6 bases, with 7 bases of the junction left unmatched. In DNA form, the CDR3 reads TGTGCCTGTTCACAGGGGGGGGGTCAGCCCCAGCATTTT. Amino acids: CACSQGGGQPQHF.

The chain uses TRBV7-6 and TRBJ1-3, with 9 bases lining up with TRBD1. CDR3 length: 15 amino acids. Germline V gives CDR1 SGHVS, CDR2 FNYEAQ. Trimming removed 6 bases from V and 1 base from J; junction bases left unmatched: 4. Written as DNA, the CDR3 is TGTGCCAGCAGTTCCGGGACAGGGTCTGGAAACACCATATATTTT. Translating gives CASSSGTGSGNTIYF.

This clonotype is categorized as medium-sized. This CDR3 is CASSPGTESYEQYF. The DNA for the CDR3 is TGTGCCAGCTCACCCGGGACGGAATCCTACGAGCAGTACTTC. The chain combines TRBV18 with TRBJ2-7, with D perhaps assigned TRBD1 or TRBD2 (5 bases each). The V end lost 3 bases, the J end lost 1 base, and 10 bases lay between the germline ends. The CDR3 loop spans 14 amino acids. Germline V gene data show CDR1 as KGHSH and CDR2 as LQKENI.

CDR3 residues: CASRPGGADTEAFF. The CDR3 DNA is TGTGCCAGCCGGCCAGGGGGCGCGGACACTGAAGCTTTCTTT. The chain couples TRBV6-1 to TRBJ1-1; TRBD1 agrees at 8 bases. Looked up from germline, CDR1 is MNHNS and CDR2 is SASEGT. There are 14 residues in the CDR3. The junction had 8 bases not matched to a gene; V was cut back by 8 bases and J by 3 bases.

The chain carries TRBV6-1 and TRBJ1-2, with D possibly matching TRBD1 (6 bases). Deletions cut 6 bases from V and 4 bases from J, with 24 bases between. This CDR3 comprises 17 residues. The germline V gene encodes CDR1 MNHNS and CDR2 SASEGT. DNA of the CDR3: TGTGCCAGCAGCTCTTCGGGGGGGCAGCGAATCGCCTATGGCTACACCTTC. The encoded protein is CASSSSGGQRIAYGYTF.

This sequence joins TRBV21-1 and TRBJ1-5; TRBD1, the D gene given by the table, was not confirmed from the DNA. TRBV21-1 is a pseudogene locus. The CDR3 contains 16 residues. The CDR3 nucleotides read TGTGCCAGCAGCAAAGGAGGTTCGGGGGGGGATCAGCCCCAGCATTTT. Protein sequence: CASSKGGSGGDQPQHF.

The V and J genes are TRBV21-1 and TRBJ1-1; TRBD1 is the table's D call and was not checked against the DNA. TRBV21-1 is classified as a pseudogene. The CDR3 extends over 10 amino acids. CDR3 sequence reads: CASPWTQAFF. As DNA, the CDR3 is TGTGCCAGCCCATGGACACAGGCTTTCTTT.

This clonotype appeared a single time. V gene TRBV5-6 combines with J gene TRBJ2-5; D uncertain. Per the germline V gene, CDR1 is SGHDT and CDR2 is YYEEEE. This CDR3 has 14 residues. The V end was cut by 1 base, the J end by 5 bases, with 12 bases between. The CDR3 here is CASSLFGDRETQYF. CDR3 nucleotides: TGTGCCAGCAGCTTGTTTGGCGATCGGGAGACCCAGTACTTC.

The chain joins TRBV14 to TRBJ2-7, with D uncertain. Germline lookup yields CDR1 SGHDN and CDR2 FVKESK. The CDR3 totals 13 residues. With 3 bases removed from V and 0 bases from J, the gap between germline ends came to 6 bases. In DNA, the CDR3 is TGTGCCAGCAGCCAGAAGAGCTCCTACGAGCAGTACTTC. Its translation is CASSQKSSYEQYF.

As for this clonotype: A read error may produce the germline difference seen at one junction end. The genes are TRBV7-9 and TRBJ2-3; 11 nucleotides match TRBD2. CDR3 length equals 16 residues. Germline loops: CDR1 SEHNR, CDR2 FQNEAQ (reference sequence). CDR3 sequence reads: CARSSGLAASTDTQYF. The CDR3 bases are TGTGCCCGCAGCTCGGGACTAGCGGCTAGCACAGATACGCAGTATTTT.

The V gene is TRBV6-4, the J gene TRBJ2-6; D remains unclear. Looked up from germline, CDR1 is MRHNA and CDR2 is SNTAGT. The length of the CDR3 is 14 residues. Trimming took off 2 bases at V and 0 bases at J, with 2 bases between the two ends. CDR3 sequence reads: CASSDNSGANVLTF. CDR3 coding DNA: TGTGCCAGCAGTGACAACTCTGGGGCCAACGTCCTGACTTTC.

The rearrangement links TRBV11-3 to TRBJ2-1; D unclear. Looked up from germline, CDR1 is SGHNT and CDR2 is YENEEA. V was trimmed by 5 bases and J by 4 bases, leaving 15 bases between them. The CDR3 spans 15 residues. The CDR3 DNA reads as TGTGCCAGCAGCCCCCAATTGGGCCTTTACAATGAGCAGTTCTTC. It encodes CASSPQLGLYNEQFF.

This chain joins TRBV29-1 and TRBJ2-7; tentatively, D is TRBD2 (5 bases). Germline V gene sequence: CDR1 SQVTM, CDR2 ANQGSEA. V was shortened by 4 bases and J by 3 bases, with 13 bases between the two germline ends. The CDR3 is 13 amino acids. The CDR3 reads CSVGNGNNYEQYF. DNA of the CDR3: TGCAGCGTTGGTAACGGGAACAACTACGAGCAGTACTTC.

V is TRBV6-2 or TRBV6-3 and J is TRBJ2-3; 8 bases are shared with TRBD2. The J segment lost 0 bases and the V segment lost 5 bases, leaving 4 bases of the junction unmatched. The CDR3 length is 15 residues. Germline V gene data show CDR1 as MNHEY and CDR2 as SVGEGT. The CDR3 DNA reads TGTGCCAGCAGTAGCGGGAGTGGTAGCACAGATACGCAGTATTTT. It is translated as CASSSGSGSTDTQYF.

In its sample, this clonotype was seen once. The junction and the germline gene differ at one end; a read error may be behind it. The chain employs TRBV19 and TRBJ1-5; no definite D call. The CDR3 runs 16 residues. Germline lookup yields CDR1 LNHDA and CDR2 SQIVND (reference sequence). The CDR3 region has the DNA TGTGTCAGTAGGAGGTATGGACCCGTTAGCAATCAGCCCCAGCATTTT. It translates to CVSRRYGPVSNQPQHF. The variable domain in full, with the rest retrieved from reference TRBV19 and TRBJ1-5, is DGGITQSPKYLFRKEGQNVTLSCEQNLNHDAMYWYRQDPGQGLRLIYYSQIVNDFQKGDIAEGYSVSREKKESFPLTVTSAQKNPTAFYLCVSRRYGPVSNQPQHFGDGTRLSIL.

This sequence joins TRBV4-3 and TRBJ2-3, with 14 bases lining up with TRBD2. The CDR3 has 16 residues. V was clipped by 1 base and J by 9 bases; unmatched bases: 6. Germline CDR1 and CDR2: LGHNA and YSLEER. In DNA form, the CDR3 reads TGCGCCAGCAGCCAAGTTGCAGGACTAGCGGGAGGCACGCAGTATTTT. This translates into CASSQVAGLAGGTQYF.

This clonotype was counted a single time. The rearrangement joins TRBV6-5 to TRBJ2-4, with D unresolved. Germline CDR1 and CDR2: MNHEY and SVGAGI. The CDR3 is 15 residues long. V dropped 1 base and J dropped 6 bases, with 13 bases sitting between them. This CDR3 reads CASSYFTGNGNIQYF. The CDR3, as DNA: TGTGCCAGCAGTTACTTTACCGGAAATGGAAACATTCAGTACTTC.

The chain links TRBV9 to TRBJ2-3; TRBD2 agrees at 9 bases. Trimming removed 4 bases from V and 5 bases from J; junction bases left unmatched: 17. The CDR3 runs to 18 residues. Germline CDR1 is SGDLS and CDR2 is YYNGEE. CDR3 loop: CASSPRLGAGGPVDTQYF. For the CDR3, the DNA is TGTGCCAGCAGCCCACGGCTGGGTGCGGGAGGGCCCGTAGATACGCAGTATTTT.

The CDR3 sequence: CASSSGTARETQYF. In DNA, the CDR3 is TGTGCCAGCAGCTCCGGGACAGCCAGGGAGACCCAGTACTTC. V usage is TRBV7-2 and J usage is TRBJ2-5; 7 positions match TRBD1. Germline V gives CDR1 SGHTA, CDR2 FQGNSA. CDR3 length equals 14 residues. V was clipped by 4 bases and J by 5 bases; unmatched bases: 7.

This clonotype was seen once. J is TRBJ1-5 and V is TRBV28; D is possibly TRBD1 (5 bases). With 6 bases removed from V and 6 bases from J, the gap between germline ends came to 15 bases. From germline, CDR1 is MDHEN and CDR2 SYDVKM. The CDR3 length is 14 residues. The CDR3 bases are TGTGCCAGCAGCTCGGGGCCGGGGGGTCAGCCCCAGCATTTT. It is translated as CASSSGPGGQPQHF.

This clonotype was observed a handful of times. V gene TRBV20-1 combines with J gene TRBJ2-5; D uncertain. Germline CDR1 reads DFQATT; CDR2 reads SNEGSKA (reference sequence). This CDR3 spans 10 amino acids. V was shortened by 4 bases and J by 4 bases, with 4 bases between the two germline ends. The CDR3 loop reads CSATRETQYF. The CDR3 DNA reads as TGCAGTGCTACCAGAGAGACCCAGTACTTC.

This rearrangement joins TRBV28 to TRBJ1-1; D perhaps matches TRBD1 (6 bases). The CDR3 spans 14 residues. Trimming stripped 6 bases from V and 5 bases from J, with 16 bases between. Looked up from germline, CDR1 is MDHEN and CDR2 is SYDVKM. This chain's CDR3 is CASRAGESWTEAFF. Written as DNA, the CDR3 is TGTGCCAGCAGGGCAGGGGAGTCATGGACTGAAGCTTTCTTT.

In its sample, this clonotype was seen a few times. The genes are TRBV6-5 and TRBJ1-1; 10 bases agree with TRBD1. The V and J ends lost 0 bases and 4 bases, in that order; junction bases with no gene match: 5. The germline gives CDR1 MNHEY, CDR2 SVGAGI. The CDR3 is made up of 16 amino acids. The CDR3 coding sequence is TGTGCCAGCAGTTACTCGACCGGACAGGGGGGCACTGAAGCTTTCTTT. It yields the protein CASSYSTGQGGTEAFF.

In its sample, this clonotype was seen a few times. The chain combines TRBV20-1 with TRBJ2-5; 9 nucleotides align to TRBD2. Trimming at V came to 3 bases and at J to 5 bases, leaving 7 bases not matched to a gene. The germline gives CDR1 DFQATT, CDR2 SNEGSKA (reference sequence). The CDR3 totals 14 residues. This chain's CDR3 is CSASASGTFETQYF. CDR3 sequence (DNA): TGCAGTGCTAGTGCTAGCGGGACTTTCGAGACCCAGTACTTC.

This chain uses TRBV19 with TRBJ1-6; TRBD1 is a possible D gene (5 bases). V was clipped by 8 bases and J by 13 bases, with 12 bases between them. This CDR3 contains 11 residues. The germline gives CDR1 LNHDA, CDR2 SQIVND (reference sequence). CDR3 sequence: CASSQGKPLHF. CDR3 in DNA: TGTGCCAGTTCCCAGGGAAAGCCCCTCCACTTT. Based on the CDR3 plus reference TRBV19 and TRBJ1-6, the full variable domain is DGGITQSPKYLFRKEGQNVTLSCEQNLNHDAMYWYRQDPGQGLRLIYYSQIVNDFQKGDIAEGYSVSREKKESFPLTVTSAQKNPTAFYLCASSQGKPLHFGNGTRLTVT.